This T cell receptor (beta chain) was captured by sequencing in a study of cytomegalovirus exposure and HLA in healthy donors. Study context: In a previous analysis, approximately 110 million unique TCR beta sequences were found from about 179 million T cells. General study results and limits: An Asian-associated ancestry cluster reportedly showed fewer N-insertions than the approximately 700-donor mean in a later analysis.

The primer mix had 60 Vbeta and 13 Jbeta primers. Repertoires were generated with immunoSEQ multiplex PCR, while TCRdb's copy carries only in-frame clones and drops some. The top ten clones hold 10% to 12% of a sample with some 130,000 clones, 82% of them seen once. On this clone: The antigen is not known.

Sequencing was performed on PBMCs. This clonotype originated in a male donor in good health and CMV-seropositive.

CDR3 protein: CASSQDGRGARVRADTQYF. The CDR3 bases are TGCGCCAGCAGCCAAGACGGACGGGGGGCGCGGGTAAGGGCAGATACGCAGTATTTT. The gene calls are TRBV4-3 and TRBJ2-3, with D possibly being TRBD2 (7 bases). The V end lost 0 bases, the J end lost 4 bases, and 23 bases lay between the germline ends. CDR1 and CDR2 (germline): LGHNA, YSLEER. The CDR3 loop spans 19 amino acids.